This T cell receptor beta chain derives from a study of PD-1 blockade in mismatch repair-deficient tumors. For the study at large: Enrolled about 2012-2016, patients had progressing, pretreated mismatch repair-deficient cancers of about a dozen types.

The assay was immunoSEQ multiplex PCR, and TCRdb's table has in-frame clones only and misses some. This table has some 120,000 clones, roughly nine tenths appearing once. V was shortened by 1 base and J by 1 base, with 8 bases between the two germline ends. CDR1 KGHSH and CDR2 LQKENI come from the germline V gene. This CDR3 contains 15 residues. In the case of this clone: Its antigen is not identified.

Overall study results and limits: After pembrolizumab, tumor-resident clones rose rapidly, then generally contracted before radiologic responses.

The TCR-sequenced patients were a few responders to pembrolizumab. The chain couples TRBV18 to TRBJ1-5; D remains unclear. The source is an adult with mismatch repair-deficient cancer. The source was peripheral blood, collected 44 weeks after starting pembrolizumab. The CDR3 DNA is TGTGCCAGCTCACCACGTGAAGGGAGCAATCAGCCCCAGCATTTT. This encodes CASSPREGSNQPQHF.